This record covers a single T cell receptor (beta chain). What it recognizes is unknown. The time point here: pre-sensitization, week 0. The treatment here: therapeutic diphenylcyclopropenone sensitization with weekly scalp DPC. TCRdb analysed the RACE reads with MiXCR anew, one entry per CDR3 protein. Here the sample spans around 300,000 distinct CDR3 sequences, approximately 5% being singletons. The sample is drawn from a study of human T cells and chemical hapten exposure. Across the study: Scalp application of diphenylcyclopropenone was performed weekly in patients across the entire roughly 24-week study. Women made up most patients, who had alopecia areata, totalis or universalis. Study-level points and caveats: Expanded TCRs produced significantly more large CDR3 similarity clusters than controls did. TCRs exceeding a frequency of 1 in 1000 stayed unchanged under DPC sensitization.

The V gene end was trimmed by 5 bases and the J gene end by 1 base; junction bases not matched to a gene: 15. Germline V gene sequence: CDR1 SEHNR, CDR2 FQNEAQ (reference sequence). CDR3 length equals 18 residues. This sequence joins TRBV7-9 and TRBJ2-3, with 7 nucleotides matching TRBD2. This material consisted of whole blood, taken in connection with sensitization to the hapten diphenylcyclopropenone (DPC). The receptor was isolated from a woman aged 18-29 years with alopecia areata. Some clones in this sample may be carry-over from other donors' samples. CDR3 nucleotides: TGTGCCAGCAGCCCCGTGCGGTTCCTGGGAGGGGGCACAGATACGCAGTATTTT. Translated, it gives CASSPVRFLGGGTDTQYF.